Below are 30 T cell receptor beta chains sequenced from a single sample in a study of blood T cell repertoires in COVID-19. Measured with immunoSEQ multiplex PCR; TCRdb has only the in-frame clones, and not every one. The table lists 200,000 to 300,000 clones, 86% of them singletons. Sequencing was carried out using PBMCs or T cells enriched from blood (not recorded which). Receptors originate from a man aged 35 to 55 who had recovered from COVID-19.

CDR3 amino acids: CASSLWGAMVTDTQYF. CDR3 DNA: TGTGCCAGCAGTTTATGGGGGGCTATGGTCACAGATACGCAGTATTTT. The J gene is TRBJ2-3, the V gene TRBV28; D possibly corresponds to TRBD1 (6 bases). Germline CDR1 and CDR2: MDHEN and SYDVKM. The CDR3 length is 16 residues. V shed 0 bases and J shed 2 bases, with 12 bases lying between them.

The gene calls are TRBV6-1 and TRBJ2-7, with TRBD2 matching 7 bases. CDR1 and CDR2 from the germline V gene are MNHNS and SASEGT. The trim removed 1 base at V and 3 bases at J, leaving 9 bases unmatched. CDR3 length: 16 residues. The CDR3 region has the DNA TGTGCCAGCAGTGAAGTACAAGGACTAGGGTTCTACGAGCAGTACTTC. Its translation is CASSEVQGLGFYEQYF.

The rearrangement uses TRBV4-1 and TRBJ2-3, with 7 bases identical to TRBD2. J was trimmed by 2 bases and V by 0 bases; bases with no gene match: 5. CDR1 MGHRA and CDR2 YSYEKL come from the germline V gene. There are 16 residues in the CDR3. Written as DNA, the CDR3 is TGCGCCAGCAGCCAAGATTCAGCGGGGAACACAGATACGCAGTATTTT. Translating gives CASSQDSAGNTDTQYF.

J is TRBJ1-3 and V is TRBV4-3, with D perhaps matching TRBD1 (6 bases). The CDR3 is made up of 15 amino acids. Germline V lookup: CDR1 LGHNA, CDR2 YSLEER. Trimming took 0 bases from V and 4 from J, leaving 10 bases between them. CDR3: CASSQDRTGGNTIYF. The DNA of the CDR3 is TGCGCCAGCAGCCAAGATCGCACAGGGGGAAACACCATATATTTT.

The chain couples TRBV5-1 to TRBJ1-4; the match to TRBD1 covers 9 bases. V dropped 0 bases and J dropped 7; count of bases not matched to a gene: 4. The CDR3 is 15 amino acids. The germline V gene has CDR1 SGHRS and CDR2 YFSETQ. Written as DNA, the CDR3 is TGCGCCAGCAGCTTGGAGACAGGGGGTAGTGAAAAACTGTTTTTT. This gives the protein CASSLETGGSEKLFF.

The rearrangement joins TRBV6-5 to TRBJ1-1, with no clear D. Germline V gene data show CDR1 as MNHEY and CDR2 as SVGAGI. The CDR3 totals 11 residues. V was shortened by 8 bases and J by 9 bases, with 13 bases between the two germline ends. Written as DNA, the CDR3 is TGTGCCAGCGGCAACCCCCCTCAAGCTTTCTTT. This encodes CASGNPPQAFF.

On this clone: This sequence may be a read error, since a much larger clone differs from it by one base. Distinct nucleotide sequences in the sample also encode this CDR3. The chain has TRBV6-1 and TRBJ2-7; possibly TRBD1 for D (6 bases). Trimming removed 3 bases at V and 4 bases at J, with 7 bases between. The germline V gene encodes CDR1 MNHNS and CDR2 SASEGT. This CDR3 contains 12 residues. CDR3 nucleotides: TGTGCCAGCAGTGACAGGGGTTACGAGCAGTACTTC. This gives the protein CASSDRGYEQYF.

The rearrangement uses TRBV6-5 and TRBJ2-7; TRBD1 might be the D (5 bases). Germline V gene lookup returns CDR1 MNHEY and CDR2 SVGAGI. The ends were cut back, 8 bases at V and 3 bases at J, with 11 bases in the middle. The CDR3 runs 12 residues. CDR3 DNA sequence: TGTGCCAGCCTGACGACAGACTACGAGCAGTACTTC. It specifies CASLTTDYEQYF.

The chain combines TRBV15 with TRBJ2-1; a weak D match, TRBD1 (6 bases). The CDR3 runs 13 residues. Trimming removed 5 bases from V and 6 bases from J, with 11 bases in between. In germline, CDR1 is LNHNV, CDR2 YYDKDF (reference sequence). CDR3 nucleotides: TGTGCCACCAGCTTCGACAGGCTCAATGAGCAGTTCTTC. Residues: CATSFDRLNEQFF.

The rearrangement uses TRBV5-1 and TRBJ2-5, with a tentative D call TRBD2 (6 bases). Trimming pared 6 bases from V and 5 bases from J, leaving 11 bases between. The CDR3 totals 12 residues. The germline CDR1 and CDR2 sequences are SGHRS and YFSETQ. The CDR3 loop reads CASKLAQETQYF. In DNA form, the CDR3 reads TGCGCCAGCAAACTAGCACAGGAGACCCAGTACTTC.

The chain links TRBV6-4 to TRBJ2-2, with 9 bases aligning to TRBD1. With V trimmed by 7 bases and J by 6 bases, 12 bases remained unmatched. Germline CDR1 reads MRHNA; CDR2 reads SNTAGT. The CDR3 is 16 residues long. Here the CDR3 DNA reads TGTGCCAGCAAGAAAGAACAGGGGGCGCCGGCCGGGGAGCTGTTTTTT. The encoded protein is CASKKEQGAPAGELFF.

This clone appeared a single time. This chain joins TRBV6-4 and TRBJ2-1, with TRBD2 identical over 7 bases. The CDR3 loop spans 15 amino acids. The V gene's germline CDR1 is MRHNA and CDR2 SNTAGT. V lost 2 bases and J lost 1; bases outside the gene matches: 2. Here the CDR3 DNA reads TGTGCCAGCAGTGACAGCGGGACTTCCTACAATGAGCAGTTCTTC. As protein: CASSDSGTSYNEQFF.

This chain links TRBV19 with TRBJ2-1, with 10 bases fitting TRBD2. V dropped 0 bases and J dropped 9; count of bases not matched to a gene: 11. The CDR3 has 17 residues. Per germline, CDR1 LNHDA and CDR2 SQIVND (reference sequence). CDR3 protein: CASSIDPSSGGVPEQFF. CDR3 bases: TGTGCCAGTAGTATAGACCCCTCTAGCGGGGGTGTTCCTGAGCAGTTCTTC.

The rearrangement uses TRBV7-2 and TRBJ1-6; D not resolved. CDR1 is SGHTA and CDR2 is FQGNSA in the germline V gene. This CDR3 region has 15 residues. V was clipped by 1 base and J by 6 bases, with 10 bases between them. The CDR3 is CASSLGAGLNSPLHF. The CDR3 DNA sequence: TGTGCCAGCAGCTTAGGCGCAGGCCTTAATTCACCCCTCCACTTT. Drawing the rest from reference TRBV7-2 and TRBJ1-6, the complete variable domain is GAGVSQSPSNKVTEKGKDVELRCDPISGHTALYWYRQSLGQGLEFLIYFQGNSAPDKSGLPSDRFSAERTGGSVSTLTIQRTQQEDSAVYLCASSLGAGLNSPLHFGNGTRLTVT.

The rearrangement links TRBV11-2 to TRBJ2-1; weak D call: TRBD2 (5 bases). The CDR3 runs to 17 residues. Deletions cut 1 base from V and 10 bases from J, with 23 bases between. Germline assignment: CDR1 SGHAT and CDR2 FQNNGV. CDR3 amino acids: CASSLGVLLEPEGEQFF. The DNA of the CDR3 is TGTGCCAGCAGCTTAGGGGTCCTACTAGAGCCTGAAGGGGAGCAGTTCTTC.

The chain is built from TRBV30 and TRBJ1-1; TRBD1 might be the D (6 bases). Trimming removed 0 bases at V and 9 bases at J, with 14 bases between. Looked up from germline, CDR1 is GTSNPN and CDR2 is SVGIG (reference sequence). The CDR3 is 13 amino acids. CDR3 loop: CAWSVPGELQAFF. CDR3 bases: TGTGCCTGGAGTGTACCAGGGGAGCTCCAAGCTTTCTTT. Full variable domain (remainder filled in from reference TRBV30 and TRBJ1-1): SQTIHQWPATLVQPVGSPLSLECTVEGTSNPNLYWYRQAAGRGLQLLFYSVGIGQISSEVPQNLSASRPQDRQFILSSKKLLLSDSGFYLCAWSVPGELQAFFGQGTRLTVV.

The chain joins TRBV15 to TRBJ2-5; tentative D call: TRBD2 (6 bases). The CDR3 is 15 residues long. V lost 1 base, J lost 4 bases, and 13 bases lay in between. Germline V gene sequence: CDR1 LNHNV, CDR2 YYDKDF (reference sequence). CDR3: CATSRGASVGETQYF. The CDR3 bases are TGTGCCACCAGCAGAGGGGCTAGCGTTGGAGAGACCCAGTACTTC.

The gene calls are TRBV5-5 and TRBJ1-1, with 7 bases matching TRBD1. Looked up from germline, CDR1 is SGHKS and CDR2 is YYEKEE (reference sequence). The CDR3 covers 15 residues. Trimming took 3 bases from V and 1 from J; bases not matched to a gene: 6. Here the CDR3 reads CASSYIWTGNTEAFF. The CDR3 DNA is TGTGCCAGCAGCTATATATGGACAGGGAACACTGAAGCTTTCTTT.

J is TRBJ1-1 and V is TRBV11-2; no definite D call. V lost 1 base, J lost 8 bases, and 8 bases lay in between. The V gene's germline CDR1 is SGHAT and CDR2 FQNNGV. The CDR3 loop spans 12 amino acids. The chain's CDR3 is CASSLAAREAFF. The CDR3 region has the DNA TGTGCCAGCAGCTTAGCGGCGCGGGAAGCTTTCTTT.

The chain has TRBV7-3 and TRBJ1-1; D unclear. Deletions cut 3 bases from V and 0 bases from J, with 8 bases between. This CDR3 contains 14 residues. The V gene's germline CDR1 is SGHTA and CDR2 FQGTGA. In nucleotides, the CDR3 is TGTGCCAGCAGCTTCTCAACAGTGAACACTGAAGCTTTCTTT. The encoded protein is CASSFSTVNTEAFF.

The chain recombines TRBV2 with TRBJ1-2; no definite D call. Trimming shortened V by 4 bases and J by 1 base, and 7 bases separated the two germline ends. This CDR3 comprises 13 residues. In germline, CDR1 is SNHLY, CDR2 FYNNEI. The chain's CDR3 is CASSGHLNYGYTF. CDR3 in DNA: TGTGCCAGCAGTGGACACCTTAACTATGGCTACACCTTC.

V is TRBV15 and J is TRBJ1-2; the match to TRBD1 covers 7 bases. This CDR3 region has 16 residues. Germline CDR1 reads LNHNV; CDR2 reads YYDKDF (reference sequence). V lost 2 bases and J lost 3; bases outside the gene matches: 9. The CDR3 loop reads CATSRPRQGEDYGYTF. The CDR3 region has the DNA TGTGCCACCAGCAGACCTCGACAGGGAGAAGACTATGGCTACACCTTC.

The chain joins TRBV7-3 to TRBJ2-3, with a possible D match to TRBD1 (6 bases). From germline, CDR1 is SGHTA and CDR2 FQGTGA. V was shortened by 5 bases and J by 5 bases, with 8 bases between the two germline ends. The CDR3 totals 12 residues. CDR3 nucleotides: TGTGCCAGCAGCATACAGGGAGATACGCAGTATTTT. Protein: CASSIQGDTQYF.

This clone was seen once. The chain combines TRBV6-2 or TRBV6-3 with TRBJ2-1; D is perhaps TRBD1 (6 bases). V dropped 5 bases and J dropped 2 bases, with 13 bases sitting between them. Per germline, CDR1 MNHEY and CDR2 SVGEGT. CDR3 length equals 15 residues. The CDR3 loop is CASSLQGQAYNEQFF. The CDR3 DNA is TGTGCCAGCAGTCTACAGGGTCAGGCCTACAATGAGCAGTTCTTC.

This chain connects TRBV2 to TRBJ1-1; D remains unclear. The V and J ends lost 10 bases and 5 bases respectively, with 14 bases between them. The germline V gene has CDR1 SNHLY and CDR2 FYNNEI. The CDR3 is 12 residues long. CDR3 residues: CATSNGETEAFF. CDR3 coding DNA: TGTGCCACCTCCAACGGAGAGACTGAAGCTTTCTTT. The full variable domain, its missing parts supplied by reference TRBV2 and TRBJ1-1, is EPEVTQTPSHQVTQMGQEVILRCVPISNHLYFYWYRQILGQKVEFLVSFYNNEISEKSEIFDDQFSVERPDGSNFTLKIRSTKLEDSAMYFCATSNGETEAFFGQGTRLTVV.

This clone came up a few times. The CDR3 nucleotides read TGTGCCAGCAGCTTAGGACAGGGGAGTGGAAACACCATATATTTT. Translating gives CASSLGQGSGNTIYF. The genes are TRBV7-4 and TRBJ1-3, with TRBD1 matching over 8 bases. CDR1 is SGHVT and CDR2 is SQSDAQ in the germline V gene. The length of the CDR3 is 15 residues. V shed 1 base and J 3 bases; nucleotides not matched to a gene: 2.

The chain has TRBV4-2 and TRBJ2-7, with D possibly matching TRBD2 (6 bases). V was clipped by 7 bases and J by 0 bases, with 16 bases between them. Germline V CDR1 and CDR2: LGHNA, YNFKEQ. The CDR3 is 15 residues long. CDR3 bases: TGTGCCAGCACGCGCTCTAGCGAAAGCTCCTACGAGCAGTACTTC. It specifies CASTRSSESSYEQYF.

The chain joins TRBV2 to TRBJ1-2; D gene unclear. The length of the CDR3 is 15 residues. Germline CDR1 and CDR2: SNHLY and FYNNEI. Trimming cost V 0 bases and J 3 bases, with 11 bases left between them. This CDR3 reads CASSEAGRLYYGYTF. The CDR3 DNA reads as TGTGCCAGCAGTGAAGCGGGCAGGTTGTACTATGGCTACACCTTC.

The chain has TRBV5-1 and TRBJ2-2, with a tentative D call TRBD2 (5 bases). This CDR3 comprises 16 residues. Trimming took 0 bases from V and 7 from J, leaving 16 bases between them. CDR1 is SGHRS and CDR2 is YFSETQ in the germline V gene. The CDR3, as DNA: TGCGCCAGCAGCTTGGACGGGGTTAGCGTTCTCGGGGAGCTGTTTTTT. Protein: CASSLDGVSVLGELFF.

The chain uses TRBV3-1 (or the pseudogene TRBV3-2) and TRBJ1-3; unclear D gene. This CDR3 region has 15 residues. Per the germline V gene, CDR1 is LGHDT and CDR2 is YNNKEL (reference sequence). V was cut by 3 bases and J by 0 bases, with 9 bases left in between. CDR3 nucleotide sequence: TGTGCCAGCAGCCAGATGAGTGGCTCTGGAAACACCATATATTTT. This translates into CASSQMSGSGNTIYF.